This T cell receptor beta chain is from a study of T cell repertoires in cytomegalovirus infection. At the level of the study: Public TCR beta signatures provided an indication of both CMV infection and a matching HLA type. Regarding the study as a whole: Across the ex vivo response, the dominant clonotypes were HLA-C-restricted CMV-specific TCR beta clonotypes. Carriers of CMV plus the relevant HLA were identified by cumulative public TCR beta family frequency.

This CDR3 contains 15 residues. CDR1 is SGHTA and CDR2 is FQGNSA in the germline V gene. V lost 3 bases and J lost 6, with 15 bases in between. TCRdb fed the reads into MiXCR, producing one record per CDR3 protein. The profile shows 60,000 to 75,000 distinct CDR3 sequences, under 4.5% of them singletons. This clonotype has ten or more counts. The antigen is not known. The sequenced sample consisted of PBMCs. The rearrangement joins TRBV7-2 to TRBJ1-5, with D perhaps TRBD1 (5 bases). This clonotype originated in a human donor in good health (CMV status not recorded). Some clones in this sample may be carry-over from other donors' samples. The CDR3 DNA reads TGTGCCAGCAGCTTGAGTCAGGGTTCTGGTCAGCCCCAGCATTTT. Its translation is CASSLSQGSGQPQHF. The entire variable domain, with the rest obtained from reference TRBV7-2 and TRBJ1-5, is as follows: GAGVSQSPSNKVTEKGKDVELRCDPISGHTALYWYRQSLGQGLEFLIYFQGNSAPDKSGLPSDRFSAERTGGSVSTLTIQRTQQEDSAVYLCASSLSQGSGQPQHFGDGTRLSIL.